This TCR beta chain is from a study of human T cells and chemical hapten exposure. Looking at the study overall: Skin on the upper inner arm, about 2 cm by about 2 cm in size, was sensitized with 2% DPC.

TCRdb re-analysed the RACE reads in MiXCR, keeping a single row per CDR3 protein. Of just over 350,000 distinct CDR3 sequences listed, nearly 6.5% were seen once; the top ten hold under 7%. The table lists this clonotype with many counts. What it binds is unknown. CDR1 and CDR2 from the germline V gene are MNHNY and SVGAGI (reference sequence). Trimming removed 6 bases from V and 8 bases from J, with 16 bases in between. The CDR3 sequence is 13 residues long. The time point is: patch test 2, 6 weeks after DPC sensitization. This sample's treatment: therapeutic diphenylcyclopropenone sensitization with weekly scalp DPC. Study-wide findings and caveats: Significantly more large CDR3 similarity clusters arose among expanded TCRs than among controls.

The rearrangement joins TRBV6-6 to TRBJ1-1, with D tentatively TRBD1 (5 bases). This clonotype originated in a woman between 18 and 29 years old with alopecia areata. Some clones in this sample may be carry-over from other donors' samples. The starting material was whole blood, obtained in connection with sensitization to the hapten diphenylcyclopropenone (DPC). CDR3 region: CASSPDRDGEAFF. The CDR3 DNA sequence: TGTGCCAGCAGCCCCGACAGAGACGGGGAAGCTTTCTTT.